The following is a T cell receptor (beta chain) sequence with its context. Only one count was recorded for this clone. This clone's antigen is unknown. Base qualities are not at hand, and no much larger clone is one base apart. The data were taken from a study of blood T cell repertoires in COVID-19 (dated by TCRdb to 2018 to 2020). Turning to the overall study: The collaborator samples originated in the United States, Italy and Spain and spanned the acute and convalescent phases of COVID-19. The samples were drawn from the first 160 participants of the ongoing ImmuneRACE study and from 1,254 subjects provided by 6 global collaborators. A de-identified subject ID, COVID-19 status, age in years and sex were almost always included in the sample metadata. A freely available public database, intended as a resource for researchers studying the immune response to SARS-CoV-2, is where the repertoires were released. Where HLA class I and class II types were available, the types were taken from metadata supplied by the sample provider, not from assay-based typing. The dataset comprised deeply sampled blood TCRbeta repertoires from subjects exposed to, actively infected with, or recovered from COVID-19. The prospective study material was composed of cDNA or gDNA derived from T cells, B-cell-depleted T cells, or PBMCs.

General study outcomes and caveats: The amount of clinical and demographic metadata varied by source and participant and was provided uncurated.

The germline V gene specifies SGHNT as CDR1 and YENEEA as CDR2. V is cut by 5 bases and J by 2 bases, and the space between the germline ends is 12 bases. Including the terminal cysteine and phenylalanine, the CDR3 comprises 15 residues. The read is trimmed to its CDR3 DNA, 45 bases read in frame from base 1. In the prospective study, participants were 18 to 89 years old, resided in 25 or so geographic areas of the United States, and were enrolled through a virtual design. To assign participants to cohorts, the prospective study relied on clinical history that participants themselves reported in a screening survey and a study questionnaire. In the prospective study, mobile phlebotomists collected whole blood, serum and a nasopharyngeal or oropharyngeal swab from each participant. Over a roughly 2-month period, participants in the prospective study had the option of providing additional blood draws and questionnaires. Before DNA extraction, prospective study blood samples were shipped either frozen or at room temperature.

The immunoSEQ Assay, a bias-controlled multiplex PCR, was used to amplify TCRbeta CDR3 regions from genomic DNA. The source study handled its data this way. Nucleated cell counts per sample were estimated from amplification of reference gene primers within the assay. To quantify the absolute abundance of each unique TCRbeta CDR3 rearrangement, sequence reads were collapsed and filtered. Productive Simpson clonality was computed per sample as the square root of Simpson's diversity index over productive rearrangements. As stored in TCRdb, this immuneACCESS dataset retains in-frame rearrangements with V and J assigned. A fraction of the clones does not appear; measured against another copy, unresolved V genes explain less than half of the discrepancy, and the remainder lacks a known reason. V, J and clone size are taken as reported in that table, and D and trimming were inferred from the DNA itself. The sample contains roughly 220,000 clones, approximately 86% of them found a single time. About 15% of the sample goes to the ten largest clones.

The V gene is TRBV11-3 and the J gene is TRBJ2-2; TRBD2 is a weak D gene call, 5 bases matching. Material: PBMCs or T cells enriched from blood (not recorded which). The source of this sequence is a woman aged 50 to 65 with acute COVID-19. The CDR3 protein: CASSAARGNTGELFF. The DNA sequence follows: TGTGCCAGCAGCGCGGCACGGGGAAACACCGGGGAGCTGTTTTTT.